A single sample gave rise to the 3 T cell receptor beta chains below, sequenced in a study of Ad26.COV2.S vaccination and SARS-CoV-2 variants. The data were produced by immunoSEQ multiplex PCR, yet TCRdb's version contains in-frame clones alone and is incomplete. This table holds about 330,000 clones, roughly 90% found once. Noted treatment: some 20 received Ad26.COV2.S at low or high dose, single or two shots; about 5 received placebo; per-sample allocation not given. Collection of samples fell on day 63 after the first vaccine or placebo injection. The material sequenced was peripheral blood, taken in a trial of Ad26.COV2.S vaccine versus placebo. These TCRs come from a person between 18 and 59 years old who received the Ad26.COV2.S COVID-19 vaccine or a placebo.

V gene TRBV5-4 combines with J gene TRBJ2-4; 7 bases fit TRBD1. Germline V gene data show CDR1 as SGHNT and CDR2 as YYREEE (reference sequence). Trimming at V came to 4 bases and at J to 7 bases, leaving 8 bases not matched to a gene. The CDR3 has 14 amino acids. The DNA for the CDR3 is TGTGCCAGCAGCCAATCGACAGGGCAGAACATTCAGTACTTC. It encodes CASSQSTGQNIQYF.

The chain links TRBV6-2 or TRBV6-3 to TRBJ1-1, with 9 bases that match TRBD1. CDR3 size: 17 residues. V shed 6 bases and J 5 bases; nucleotides not matched to a gene: 16. Germline V gene lookup returns CDR1 MNHEY and CDR2 SVGEGT. CDR3 residues: CASSPGQGRLGGTEAFF. CDR3 DNA sequence: TGTGCCAGCAGCCCTGGACAGGGGCGCCTCGGGGGGACTGAAGCTTTCTTT.

The rearrangement links TRBV7-9 to TRBJ1-2; D is ambiguous. The CDR3 loop spans 14 amino acids. Trimming left V 5 bases short and J 6 bases short, with 16 bases between. Germline V gives CDR1 SEHNR, CDR2 FQNEAQ (reference sequence). In DNA form, the CDR3 reads TGTGCCAGCAGCCACCAGCAAAGCTCAAATGGCTACACCTTC. Its translation is CASSHQQSSNGYTF.